The rows below give T cell receptor beta chains drawn from one sample of a study of control samples from healthy donors and cancer patients. The protocol was immunoSEQ multiplex PCR, while the TCRdb copy is restricted to in-frame clones and leaves out a portion. The sample contains 60,000 to 75,000 clones, under 85% of which appear only once. Sample: blood. These receptors were collected from a man aged 55 to 69 in good health. CDR3s include the opening cysteine and the closing phenylalanine or tryptophan. The order of the fields is clone size, D gene, J gene, V gene, CDR3 protein, CDR3 DNA. A D gene is named only where the DNA matches it firmly. Size is omitted from some rows. Given values are once, few, many or a class for expanded clones.

NA,TRBD2,TRBJ2-7,TRBV6-2/TRBV6-3,CASSYAATSGRAVYEQYF,TGTGCCAGCAGTTACGCGGCCACTAGCGGGAGGGCCGTCTACGAGCAGTACTTC
once,NA,TRBJ2-7,TRBV4-3,CASSQDIGPGSSEQYF,TGCGCCAGCAGCCAAGATATTGGACCAGGATCATCGGAGCAGTACTTC
few,NA,TRBJ2-1,TRBV19,CASSTYRVSSYNEQFF,TGTGCCAGTAGTACCTACAGGGTTAGCTCCTACAATGAGCAGTTCTTC
NA,TRBD2,TRBJ2-1,TRBV7-6,CASSNMMGRESHNEQFF,TGTGCCAGCAGCAATATGATGGGGCGGGAGTCCCACAATGAGCAGTTCTTC
NA,NA,TRBJ2-5,TRBV11-3,CASSPHSYMARDWRETQYF,TGTGCCAGCAGCCCCCATTCATACATGGCACGGGACTGGCGAGAGACCCAGTACTTC
NA,NA,TRBJ2-2,TRBV5-4,CASRITGSGELFF,TGTGCCAGCCGAATAACAGGGAGCGGGGAGCTGTTTTTT
NA,NA,TRBJ1-3,TRBV6-6,CASSEDRSSGNTIYF,TGTGCCAGCAGCGAAGACAGGAGCTCTGGAAACACCATATATTTT
NA,NA,TRBJ2-2,TRBV11-2,CASSLGVGFTGELFF,TGTGCCAGCAGCTTAGGGGTAGGGTTCACCGGGGAGCTGTTTTTT
few,TRBD1,TRBJ1-2,TRBV7-9,CASSPQGQAYGYTF,TGTGCCAGCAGCCCCCAGGGACAGGCCTATGGCTACACCTTC
NA,NA,TRBJ2-1,TRBV19,CASSTGVEQFF,TGTGCCAGTAGTACCGGGGTTGAGCAGTTCTTC
NA,TRBD2,TRBJ2-1,TRBV24-1,CATSDSITSGRRWAEQFF,TGTGCCACCAGTGATTCTATCACTAGCGGGAGGCGGTGGGCTGAGCAGTTCTTC
NA,NA,TRBJ1-3,TRBV27,CASSRGGAGNTIYF,TGTGCCAGCAGTCGCGGGGGCGCCGGAAACACCATATATTTT
NA,TRBD1,TRBJ1-1,TRBV5-5,CASSLAAGGTEAFF,TGTGCCAGCAGCTTGGCGGCAGGGGGGACTGAAGCTTTCTTT
NA,NA,TRBJ2-3,TRBV27,CASSTQPGNTDTQYF,TGTGCCAGCAGTACCCAGCCTGGGAACACAGATACGCAGTATTTT
NA,TRBD2,TRBJ2-2,TRBV27,CASSTTSGRTVTGELFF,TGTGCCAGCAGTACGACTAGCGGGAGGACGGTCACCGGGGAGCTGTTTTTT
NA,NA,TRBJ1-5,TRBV15,CATSPQGINQPQHF,TGTGCCACCAGCCCACAGGGAATTAATCAGCCCCAGCATTTT
once,NA,TRBJ1-5,TRBV14,CASSQEGWEGVLSNQPQHF,TGTGCCAGCAGCCAAGAAGGATGGGAGGGGGTCCTTAGCAATCAGCCCCAGCATTTT
once,NA,TRBJ2-4,TRBV11-2,CASSPTLAKNIQYF,TGTGCCAGCAGCCCTACCTTGGCCAAAAACATTCAGTACTTC
NA,NA,TRBJ1-4,TRBV7-8,CASSLHTNNEKLFF,TGTGCCAGCAGCTTACACACGAATAATGAAAAACTGTTTTTT
once,TRBD2,TRBJ2-1,TRBV4-1,CASSQVPGGTSGSNEQFF,TGCGCCAGCAGCCAAGTCCCCGGAGGGACTAGCGGGAGCAATGAGCAGTTCTTC
once,TRBD2,TRBJ2-1,TRBV28,CASTSRGSSYNEQFF,TGTGCCAGCACATCCCGCGGGAGCTCCTACAATGAGCAGTTCTTC
NA,NA,TRBJ1-3,TRBV18,CASSSSSGNTIYF,TGTGCCAGCTCAAGTTCCTCTGGAAACACCATATATTTT
NA,NA,TRBJ2-2,TRBV30,CAWSVRATGELFF,TGTGCCTGGAGTGTCAGGGCCACCGGGGAGCTGTTTTTT
NA,NA,TRBJ2-1,TRBV6-5,CASTALNEQFF,TGTGCCAGCACCGCACTCAATGAGCAGTTCTTC
NA,TRBD2,TRBJ2-1,TRBV19,CASNPSGNTYNEQFF,TGTGCCAGTAATCCTAGCGGGAACACCTACAATGAGCAGTTCTTC
once,TRBD1,TRBJ1-1,TRBV6-6,CASSYAQGVGDTEAFF,TGTGCCAGCAGTTACGCACAGGGGGTAGGCGACACTGAAGCTTTCTTT